The 6 T cell receptor beta chains below come from one sample, sequenced in a study of blood T cell repertoires in COVID-19. Assay: immunoSEQ multiplex PCR; the TCRdb copy retains only in-frame clones and omits some. Here the sample spans under 200,000 clones, around nine tenths being singletons. The material sequenced was peripheral blood. Every receptor here comes from a man between 18 and 29 years old with active or convalescent COVID-19.

The V and J genes are TRBV28 and TRBJ2-7, with TRBD1 matching 9 bases. CDR3 length: 16 residues. Trimming took 5 bases from V and 0 from J; bases not matched to a gene: 8. Looked up from germline, CDR1 is MDHEN and CDR2 is SYDVKM. The CDR3 region has the DNA TGTGCCAGCAGTGCCACCGGGACAGGGAACTCCTACGAGCAGTACGTC. Its translation is CASSATGTGNSYEQYV.

This clone was detected a few times. V is TRBV3-1 (or the pseudogene TRBV3-2) and J is TRBJ1-1; TRBD1 agrees at 8 bases. The J segment lost 5 bases and the V segment lost 2 bases, leaving 22 bases of the junction unmatched. CDR1 and CDR2 (germline): LGHDT, YNNKEL (reference sequence). The CDR3 covers 20 residues. For the CDR3, the DNA is TGTGCCAGCAGCCAAAGGATCCGTTCATCCCGACAGGGGAGAAGGACTGAAGCTTTCTTT. This gives the protein CASSQRIRSSRQGRRTEAFF.

This chain links TRBV28 with TRBJ1-4, with D tentatively TRBD1 (6 bases). The CDR3 has 15 amino acids. Germline V gives CDR1 MDHEN, CDR2 SYDVKM. Deletions cut 4 bases from V and 5 bases from J, with 14 bases between. The DNA for the CDR3 is TGTGCCAGCAGTTGGGACCGGGACACCAATGAAAAACTGTTTTTT. This sequence encodes CASSWDRDTNEKLFF.

This clone has just a few counts. This chain uses TRBV5-1 with TRBJ1-1; TRBD1 matches 7 bases. The V gene end was trimmed by 0 bases and the J gene end by 8 bases; junction bases not matched to a gene: 10. Germline V gene lookup returns CDR1 SGHRS and CDR2 YFSETQ. The CDR3 sequence is 15 residues long. CDR3 DNA sequence: TGCGCCAGCAGCTTGGGTACAGGGGTGGGGTCGGAAGCTTTCTTT. Protein: CASSLGTGVGSEAFF.

The gene calls are TRBV7-6 and TRBJ1-4; 9 nucleotides align to TRBD1. Germline CDR1 reads SGHVS; CDR2 reads FNYEAQ. The CDR3 contains 14 residues. Trimming took 5 bases from V and 5 from J; bases not matched to a gene: 3. In nucleotides, the CDR3 is TGTGCCAGCAGCCCCGGGACAGGGAATGAAAAACTGTTTTTT. It codes for CASSPGTGNEKLFF.

This chain uses TRBV7-2 with TRBJ2-3; D perhaps matches TRBD1 (6 bases). Germline values: CDR1 SGHTA, CDR2 FQGNSA. This CDR3 is built from 17 residues. Trimming cost V 3 bases and J 2 bases, with 18 bases left between them. CDR3 loop: CASSFSAGTSTTDTQYF. CDR3 DNA sequence: TGTGCCAGCAGCTTTAGCGCCGGGACATCGACCACAGATACGCAGTATTTT.